The T cell receptor (beta chain) under discussion was sequenced for a study of long-term antiretroviral therapy in people with HIV. Study outcomes and limitations: Clones showing expansion before ART dominated the repertoire at all time points. Blood was collected between about 2004 and 2017, possibly under older ART regimens.

Worth noting for this clone: The antigen remains undetermined.

The libraries were made with immunoSEQ v3.0 at survey level. Sequencing was performed with immunoSEQ multiplex PCR; in TCRdb, only in-frame clones are kept and a portion is missing. Of around 25,000 clones detected, 80% to 90% appear once; the ten largest clones hold 5.3%. The source of this sequence is a man aged 30 to 45 with HIV. The starting material was unsorted PBMCs, obtained more than 4.3 years after starting antiretroviral therapy.

Here the CDR3 reads CATSRGLSEQYF. In nucleotides, the CDR3 is TGTGCCACCAGCAGAGGATTGAGCGAGCAGTACTTC. V usage is TRBV15 and J usage is TRBJ2-7; D gene unclear. V lost 1 base and J lost 6, with 7 bases in between. The CDR3 length is 12 residues. The germline CDR1 and CDR2 sequences are LNHNV and YYDKDF (reference sequence). Full variable domain (rest looked up from reference TRBV15 and TRBJ2-7): DAMVIQNPRYQVTQFGKPVTLSCSQTLNHNVMYWYQQKSSQAPKLLFHYYDKDFNNEADTPDNFQSRRPNTSFCFLDIRSPGLGDTAMYLCATSRGLSEQYFGPGTRLTVT.